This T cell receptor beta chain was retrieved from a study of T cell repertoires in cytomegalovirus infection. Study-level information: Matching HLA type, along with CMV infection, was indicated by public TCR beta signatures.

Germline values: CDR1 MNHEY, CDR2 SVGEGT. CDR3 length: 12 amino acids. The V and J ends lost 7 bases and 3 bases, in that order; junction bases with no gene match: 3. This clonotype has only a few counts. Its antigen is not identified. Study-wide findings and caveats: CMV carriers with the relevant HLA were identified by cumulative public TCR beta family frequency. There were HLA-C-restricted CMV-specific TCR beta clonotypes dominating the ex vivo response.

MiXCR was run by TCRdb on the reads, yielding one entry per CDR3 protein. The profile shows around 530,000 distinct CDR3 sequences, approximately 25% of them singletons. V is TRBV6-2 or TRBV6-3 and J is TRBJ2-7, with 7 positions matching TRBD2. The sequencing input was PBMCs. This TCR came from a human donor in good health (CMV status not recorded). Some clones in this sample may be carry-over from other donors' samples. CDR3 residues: CASTSGYYEQYF. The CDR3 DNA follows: TGTGCCAGCACTAGCGGCTACTACGAGCAGTACTTC.